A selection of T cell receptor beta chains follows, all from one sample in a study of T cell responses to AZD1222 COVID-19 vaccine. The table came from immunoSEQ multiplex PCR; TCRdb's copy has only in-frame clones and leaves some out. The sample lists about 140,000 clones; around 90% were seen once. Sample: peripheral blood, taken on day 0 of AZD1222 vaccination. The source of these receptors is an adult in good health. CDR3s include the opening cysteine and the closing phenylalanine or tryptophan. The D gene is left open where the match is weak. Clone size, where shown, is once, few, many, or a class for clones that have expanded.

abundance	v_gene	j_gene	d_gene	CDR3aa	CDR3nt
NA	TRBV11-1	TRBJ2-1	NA	CASSFRLGGGDEQFF	TGTGCCAGCAGCTTTAGATTGGGAGGAGGGGATGAGCAGTTCTTC
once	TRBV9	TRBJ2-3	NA	CASSIGTGDTQYF	TGTGCCAGCAGCATCGGAACGGGGGATACGCAGTATTTT
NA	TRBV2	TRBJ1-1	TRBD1	CASLDRGQMNTEAFF	TGTGCCAGCCTTGACAGGGGGCAGATGAACACTGAAGCTTTCTTT
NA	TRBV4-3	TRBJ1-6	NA	CASSQDPGGGNSPLHF	TGCGCCAGCAGCCAAGATCCGGGGGGCGGCAATTCACCCCTCCACTTT
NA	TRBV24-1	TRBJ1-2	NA	CATSERGYGYTF	TGTGCCACCAGTGAGAGGGGCTATGGCTACACCTTC
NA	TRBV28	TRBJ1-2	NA	CASKPPGRTYGYTF	TGTGCCAGCAAACCGCCGGGACGGACCTATGGCTACACCTTC
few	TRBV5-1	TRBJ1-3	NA	CASSLGEGGNGNTIYF	TGCGCCAGCAGCTTGGGCGAAGGAGGAAATGGAAACACCATATATTTT
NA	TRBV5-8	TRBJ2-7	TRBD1	CASSWNGQGRDEQYF	TGTGCCAGCAGCTGGAATGGACAGGGTCGCGACGAGCAGTACTTC
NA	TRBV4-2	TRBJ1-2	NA	CASSQAGESNYGYTF	TGTGCCAGCAGCCAGGCAGGGGAATCAAACTATGGCTACACCTTC
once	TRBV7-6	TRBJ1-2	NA	CASSFTEGYTF	TGTGCCAGCAGCTTTACAGAAGGCTACACCTTC
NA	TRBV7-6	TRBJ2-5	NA	CASSLGLQETQYF	TGTGCCAGCAGCTTAGGGCTACAAGAGACCCAGTACTTC
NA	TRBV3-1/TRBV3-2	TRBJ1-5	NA	CASSPQGGRQPQHF	TGTGCCAGCAGCCCTCAAGGGGGGAGGCAGCCCCAGCATTTT
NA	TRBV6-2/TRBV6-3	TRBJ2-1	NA	CASSYKAREQFF	TGTGCCAGCAGTTACAAGGCTAGGGAGCAGTTCTTC
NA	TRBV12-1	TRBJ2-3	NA	CASSFAGAVPDTQYF	TGTGCCAGCAGCTTTGCCGGGGCCGTCCCAGATACGCAGTATTTT
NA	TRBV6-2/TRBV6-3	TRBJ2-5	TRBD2	CASSSPSGGGWETQYF	TGTGCCAGCAGTTCCCCTAGCGGGGGAGGATGGGAGACCCAGTACTTC
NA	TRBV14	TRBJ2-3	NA	CASSRDRGTDTQYF	TGTGCCAGCAGCCGGGACCGCGGAACAGATACGCAGTATTTT
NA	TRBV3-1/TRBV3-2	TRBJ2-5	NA	CASSQDILETQYF	TGTGCCAGCAGCCAAGATATTCTGGAGACCCAGTACTTC
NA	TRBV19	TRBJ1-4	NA	CASIERGLPNEKLFF	TGTGCCAGTATTGAGCGTGGACTCCCTAATGAAAAACTGTTTTTT
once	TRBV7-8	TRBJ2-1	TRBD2	CASSPREPREWIF	TGTGCCAGCAGCCCGCGGGAGCCCCGGGAATGGATCTTC
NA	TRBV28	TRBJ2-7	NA	CASYNTQGYEQYF	TGTGCCAGCTATAACACTCAGGGCTACGAGCAGTACTTC
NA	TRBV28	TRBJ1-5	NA	CASSGGGARNQPQHF	TGTGCCAGCAGCGGGGGAGGGGCTCGCAATCAGCCCCAGCATTTT
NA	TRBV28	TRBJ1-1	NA	CASSPPRQILNTEAFF	TGTGCCAGCAGTCCCCCTCGACAGATTTTGAACACTGAAGCTTTCTTT
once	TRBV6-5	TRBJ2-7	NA	CASIDMDSYEQYF	TGTGCCAGCATAGATATGGACAGCTACGAGCAGTACTTC
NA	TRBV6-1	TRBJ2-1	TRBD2	CASSEAEAPRWAGGYNEQFF	TGTGCCAGCAGTGAAGCGGAGGCCCCGCGGTGGGCGGGGGGTTACAATGAGCAGTTCTTC
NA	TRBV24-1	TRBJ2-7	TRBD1	CATSDSGTGNEQYF	TGTGCCACCAGTGATTCAGGGACAGGGAACGAGCAGTACTTC
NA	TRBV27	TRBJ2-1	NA	CASSLSSPPQEQFF	TGTGCCAGCAGTTTATCATCCCCCCCCCAGGAGCAGTTCTTC
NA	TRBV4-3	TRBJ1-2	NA	CASSQDRAGIIAGYTF	TGCGCCAGCAGCCAAGATCGGGCGGGCATAATTGCTGGCTACACCTTC
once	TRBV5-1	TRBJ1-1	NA	CASSPLQGPEAFF	TGCGCCAGCAGTCCACTACAGGGTCCTGAAGCTTTCTTT
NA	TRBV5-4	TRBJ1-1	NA	CASSLYGINTEAFF	TGTGCCAGCAGCTTGTACGGAATTAACACTGAAGCTTTCTTT
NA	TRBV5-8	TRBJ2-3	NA	CASSRGTGPTTDTQYF	TGTGCCAGCAGCAGGGGGACTGGCCCCACCACAGATACGCAGTATTTT
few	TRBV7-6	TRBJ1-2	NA	CASSLAVSGSGGYTF	TGTGCCAGCAGCTTAGCTGTATCTGGGTCGGGTGGCTACACCTTC
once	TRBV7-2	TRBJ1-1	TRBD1	CASSLHRQGANTEAFF	TGTGCCAGCAGCTTACATCGGCAGGGGGCGAACACTGAAGCTTTCTTT
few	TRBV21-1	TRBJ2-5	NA	CASSKCGTGRETQYF	TGTGCCAGCAGCAAATGCGGGACAGGGCGAGAGACCCAGTACTTC
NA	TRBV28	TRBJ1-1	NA	CASGVRGQDTEAFF	TGTGCCAGTGGCGTACGGGGGCAGGACACTGAAGCTTTCTTT
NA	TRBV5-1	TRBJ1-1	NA	CASSLAGWGTEAFF	TGCGCCAGCAGCTTGGCCGGGTGGGGCACTGAAGCTTTCTTT
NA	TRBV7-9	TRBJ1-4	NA	CASSPTGGPTEKLFF	TGTGCCAGCAGCCCAACGGGGGGCCCTACAGAAAAACTGTTTTTT
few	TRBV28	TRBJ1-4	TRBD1	CASSLRNYRGNNEKLFF	TGTGCCAGCAGTTTGAGAAATTACAGGGGTAATAATGAAAAACTGTTTTTT
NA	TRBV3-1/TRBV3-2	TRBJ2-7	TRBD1	CASSPGTGGYEQYF	TGTGCCAGCAGCCCGGGGACAGGGGGCTATGAGCAGTACTTC
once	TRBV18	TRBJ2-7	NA	CASSPGGVSGVYEQYF	TGTGCCAGCTCACCGGGCGGGGTATCCGGGGTATACGAGCAGTACTTC
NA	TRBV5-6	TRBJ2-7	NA	CASSLVQGTYEQYF	TGTGCCAGCAGCTTGGTCCAAGGCACCTACGAGCAGTACTTC
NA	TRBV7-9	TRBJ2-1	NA	CASSPGASAWNEQFF	TGTGCCAGCAGCCCCGGGGCTAGCGCATGGAATGAGCAGTTCTTC
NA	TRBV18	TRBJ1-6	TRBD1	CASSPSGGIRSPLHF	TGTGCCAGCTCACCCTCAGGGGGGATAAGATCACCCCTCCACTTT
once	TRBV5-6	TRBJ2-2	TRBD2	CASSLGPGGSNTGELFF	TGTGCCAGCAGCTTGGGCCCGGGAGGTTCGAACACCGGGGAGCTGTTTTTT
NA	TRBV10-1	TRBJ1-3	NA	CASSESLQFSGNTIYF	TGCGCCAGCAGTGAGTCTTTACAGTTCTCTGGAAACACCATATATTTT
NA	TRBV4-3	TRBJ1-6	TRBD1	CASSQEVISLGQGANSPLHF	TGCGCCAGCAGCCAAGAAGTAATTAGTTTGGGCCAGGGGGCTAATTCACCCCTCCACTTT
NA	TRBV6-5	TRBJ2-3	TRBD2	CASSSGGGAGDTQYF	TGTGCCAGCAGTTCCGGCGGGGGGGCGGGAGATACGCAGTATTTT
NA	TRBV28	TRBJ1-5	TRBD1	CASRRTGTRYQPQHF	TGTGCCAGCAGGCGGACAGGGACCAGATATCAGCCCCAGCATTTT
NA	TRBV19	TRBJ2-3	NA	CASSIRSQGGTDTQYF	TGTGCCAGTAGCATCCGGTCTCAAGGGGGCACAGATACGCAGTATTTT
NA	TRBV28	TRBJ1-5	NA	CASSSSYSNQPQHF	TGTGCCAGCAGTTCCTCTTATAGCAATCAGCCCCAGCATTTT
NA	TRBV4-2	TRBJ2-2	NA	CASSQDPLELFF	TGTGCCAGCAGCCAAGATCCCCTGGAGCTGTTTTTT
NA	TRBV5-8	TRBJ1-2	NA	CASSLKGFNYGYTF	TGTGCCAGCAGCTTGAAAGGCTTCAACTATGGCTACACCTTC
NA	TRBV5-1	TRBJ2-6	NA	CASSLAGLSGANVLTF	TGCGCCAGCAGCTTGGCCGGGCTCTCTGGGGCCAACGTCCTGACTTTC
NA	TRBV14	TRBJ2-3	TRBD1	CASSQDLDRVDTQYF	TGTGCCAGCAGCCAAGATCTGGACAGGGTTGATACGCAGTATTTT
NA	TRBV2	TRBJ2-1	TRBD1	CASSTTGGAYNEQFF	TGTGCCAGCAGTACGACAGGGGGCGCTTACAATGAGCAGTTCTTC